Described below is a single TCR beta chain sequence and its context. The antigen is unknown. These data come from a study of cytomegalovirus exposure and HLA in healthy donors. As for the study in general: An earlier analysis identified more than 95 million unique TCR beta sequences in about 179 million T cells.

Points from the study as a whole: The authors later found most CMV-associated TCR beta chains appeared HLA-restricted. Relative to equally common others, HLA-associated TCR beta chains showed greater clonal expansion in a later analysis.

The PCR had 60 Vbeta and 13 Jbeta primers. Data came from immunoSEQ multiplex PCR; TCRdb stores just in-frame clones and leaves some out. Of some 210,000 clones listed, around 83% are singletons. The ends lost 2 bases at V and 2 bases at J; junction bases unmatched: 3. CDR3 size: 15 residues. Looked up from germline, CDR1 is SGHTS and CDR2 is YDEGEE. V and J are TRBV5-8 and TRBJ1-2; TRBD1 matches at 10 bases. The sequence derives from a woman between 50 and 59 years old in good health and CMV-seropositive. What was sequenced was PBMCs. The CDR3 nucleotides read TGTGCCAGCAGCTTCCCGGACAGGGGGAACTATGGCTACACCTTC. It specifies CASSFPDRGNYGYTF.